Listed below are T cell receptor beta chains from one sample, sequenced in a study of PD-L1 blockade in urothelial cancer. Libraries were prepared by immunoSEQ multiplex PCR; TCRdb keeps only in-frame clonotypes and omits some of them. The sample includes around 63,000 clones, 80% to 90% of them seen just once. The sequences come from PBMCs, collected around atezolizumab (anti-PD-L1) treatment. The origin of the receptors is a man aged 70-80 years with urothelial cancer. CDR3s include the opening cysteine and the closing phenylalanine or tryptophan. The D gene is left open where the match is weak.

d_gene: -; v_gene: TRBV29-1; j_gene: TRBJ2-7; CDR3aa: CSVANSYEQYF
d_gene: TRBD2; v_gene: TRBV4-2; j_gene: TRBJ2-7; CDR3aa: CASSQDASGSTYEQYF
d_gene: -; v_gene: TRBV4-2; j_gene: TRBJ1-5; CDR3aa: CASSQDTEARQPQHF
d_gene: -; v_gene: TRBV5-6; j_gene: TRBJ2-7; CDR3aa: CASSPEGGAEQYF
d_gene: -; v_gene: TRBV9; j_gene: TRBJ2-1; CDR3aa: CASSVSNGDNEQFF
d_gene: TRBD1; v_gene: TRBV4-3; j_gene: TRBJ2-2; CDR3aa: CASSQKVQGSAAGELFF
d_gene: TRBD2; v_gene: TRBV6-4; j_gene: TRBJ2-1; CDR3aa: CASSDPPHPRAGDNEQFF
d_gene: -; v_gene: TRBV4-2; j_gene: TRBJ2-1; CDR3aa: CASSHEEGIVDEQFF
d_gene: TRBD2; v_gene: TRBV28; j_gene: TRBJ2-5; CDR3aa: CASSLGTSGEETQYF
d_gene: TRBD2; v_gene: TRBV28; j_gene: TRBJ2-1; CDR3aa: CASSFAAGGYNEQFF
d_gene: -; v_gene: TRBV11-3; j_gene: TRBJ2-7; CDR3aa: CASSTADWGTYEQYF
d_gene: -; v_gene: TRBV13; j_gene: TRBJ2-1; CDR3aa: CASSFGGSSYNEQFF
d_gene: -; v_gene: TRBV11-1; j_gene: TRBJ2-1; CDR3aa: CASSSGRYNEQFF
d_gene: TRBD1; v_gene: TRBV18; j_gene: TRBJ2-1; CDR3aa: CASSPKTGTDQEQFF
d_gene: TRBD2; v_gene: TRBV6-1; j_gene: TRBJ2-7; CDR3aa: CASGFGGRAYEQYF
d_gene: -; v_gene: TRBV28; j_gene: TRBJ1-1; CDR3aa: CASIWGQMNTEAFF
d_gene: TRBD2; v_gene: TRBV28; j_gene: TRBJ2-7; CDR3aa: CASRPTSGTYEQYF
d_gene: TRBD1; v_gene: TRBV7-3; j_gene: TRBJ2-7; CDR3aa: CASSTAGTGGEQYF
d_gene: -; v_gene: TRBV19; j_gene: TRBJ2-1; CDR3aa: CASTGSHLNEQFF
d_gene: TRBD2; v_gene: TRBV5-4; j_gene: TRBJ2-1; CDR3aa: CASSSSGNSYNEQFF
d_gene: -; v_gene: TRBV12-5; j_gene: TRBJ1-1; CDR3aa: CASGLTLRLDGGSNTEAFF
d_gene: -; v_gene: TRBV2; j_gene: TRBJ1-5; CDR3aa: CASRGPVSYQPQHF
d_gene: TRBD1; v_gene: TRBV4-2; j_gene: TRBJ2-2; CDR3aa: CASSQGDRGLGGELFF
d_gene: -; v_gene: TRBV28; j_gene: TRBJ1-2; CDR3aa: CASSFTSGGDYGYTF
d_gene: -; v_gene: TRBV5-1; j_gene: TRBJ1-1; CDR3aa: CASSRGGNTEAFF
d_gene: -; v_gene: TRBV11-3; j_gene: TRBJ1-2; CDR3aa: CASSTGGGFDGYTF
d_gene: -; v_gene: TRBV28; j_gene: TRBJ1-2; CDR3aa: CASSLRLQAGGYTF
d_gene: -; v_gene: TRBV6-6; j_gene: TRBJ1-1; CDR3aa: CASRGSGGDTEAFF
d_gene: TRBD1; v_gene: TRBV5-1; j_gene: TRBJ2-1; CDR3aa: CASGGTGVLSYNEQFF
d_gene: -; v_gene: TRBV5-4; j_gene: TRBJ1-5; CDR3aa: CASSFSGRDQPQHF
d_gene: -; v_gene: TRBV30; j_gene: TRBJ1-1; CDR3aa: CAWNGGAGTEAFF
d_gene: TRBD2; v_gene: TRBV10-3; j_gene: TRBJ2-5; CDR3aa: CAISLGLAGGRETQYF
d_gene: TRBD2; v_gene: TRBV4-3; j_gene: TRBJ2-7; CDR3aa: CASSQDLGLANSYEQYF
d_gene: -; v_gene: TRBV27; j_gene: TRBJ2-7; CDR3aa: CASSFKDMSYEQYF
d_gene: TRBD1; v_gene: TRBV19; j_gene: TRBJ1-5; CDR3aa: CASTPRGGQGRQPQHF
d_gene: TRBD2; v_gene: TRBV10-1; j_gene: TRBJ2-7; CDR3aa: CASSVSGLNEQYF
d_gene: TRBD1; v_gene: TRBV27; j_gene: TRBJ1-1; CDR3aa: CASSSRDRGLGTEAFF
d_gene: TRBD2; v_gene: TRBV5-4; j_gene: TRBJ2-1; CDR3aa: CASSLHWDYPNNEQFF
d_gene: -; v_gene: TRBV6-1; j_gene: TRBJ1-5; CDR3aa: CASSGDLQGPYSNQPQHF
d_gene: -; v_gene: TRBV6-4; j_gene: TRBJ1-2; CDR3aa: CASSATGESGYGYTF
d_gene: -; v_gene: TRBV29-1; j_gene: TRBJ2-2; CDR3aa: CSVRSRVHTGELFF